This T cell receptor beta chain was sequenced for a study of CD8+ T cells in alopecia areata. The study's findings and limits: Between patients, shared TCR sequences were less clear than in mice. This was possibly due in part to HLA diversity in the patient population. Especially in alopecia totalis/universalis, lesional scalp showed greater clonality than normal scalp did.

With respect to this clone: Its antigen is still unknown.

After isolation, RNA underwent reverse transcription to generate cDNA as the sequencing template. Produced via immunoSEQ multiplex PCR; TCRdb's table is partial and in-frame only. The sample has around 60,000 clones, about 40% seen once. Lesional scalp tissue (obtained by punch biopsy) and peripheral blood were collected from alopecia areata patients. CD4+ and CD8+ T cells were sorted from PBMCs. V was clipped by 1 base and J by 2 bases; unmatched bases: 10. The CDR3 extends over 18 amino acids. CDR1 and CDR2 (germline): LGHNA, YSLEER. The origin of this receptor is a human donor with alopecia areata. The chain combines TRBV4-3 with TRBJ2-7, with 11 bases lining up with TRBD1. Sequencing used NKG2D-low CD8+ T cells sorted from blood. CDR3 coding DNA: TGCGCCAGCAGCCAAGCGAATCCGGACAGGGGGCCAGCCTACGAGCAGTACTTC. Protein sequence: CASSQANPDRGPAYEQYF.